Below, 17 T cell receptor beta chains from the same sample are listed, as sequenced in a study of human T cells and chemical hapten exposure. TCRdb reanalysed the RACE reads using MiXCR and keeps one entry per CDR3 protein. This sample has roughly 380,000 distinct CDR3 sequences, with nearly 5% found just once. Noted time point: patch test 1, 2 weeks after DPC sensitization. Stated treatment: therapeutic diphenylcyclopropenone sensitization with weekly scalp DPC. Sequencing was performed on whole blood, taken in connection with sensitization to the hapten diphenylcyclopropenone (DPC). Receptors were obtained from a woman in her fifties or sixties with alopecia areata. Some clones in this sample may be carry-over from other donors' samples.

This clonotype was counted ten times or more. For the CDR3, the DNA is TGTGCCAGCAGCTCCGGGGCTAGAAGTCTTAACGAGCAGTACTTC. Translating gives CASSSGARSLNEQYF. The rearrangement uses TRBV27 and TRBJ2-7, with D perhaps matching TRBD1 or TRBD2 (5 bases each). The germline V and J ends were trimmed by 6 bases and 5 bases, with 20 bases remaining between them. The CDR3 contains 15 residues. The germline V gene encodes CDR1 MNHEY and CDR2 SMNVEV (reference sequence).

The V gene is TRBV19, the J gene TRBJ2-2; a weak D match, TRBD2 (6 bases). Germline CDR1 LNHDA, CDR2 SQIVND (reference sequence). The CDR3 is made up of 15 amino acids. The V gene lost 3 bases and the J gene lost 4 bases, with 12 bases spanning the gap. The DNA of the CDR3 is TGTGCCAGTAGTATGGGAGGTCAGGGCACCGGGGAGCTGTTTTTT. Residues: CASSMGGQGTGELFF.

This clonotype was seen at least ten times. The chain has TRBV6-1 and TRBJ1-4; D call uncertain. V was pared by 2 bases and J by 4 bases, with 8 bases between. The CDR3 length is 14 residues. In germline, CDR1 is MNHNS, CDR2 SASEGT. CDR3 amino acids: CASSERLYNEKLFF. Here the CDR3 DNA reads TGTGCCAGCAGTGAACGTCTGTATAATGAAAAACTGTTTTTT.

This clonotype showed up many times. The V call is TRBV7-2, the J call TRBJ2-5; D perhaps matches TRBD2 (5 bases). The CDR3 loop spans 17 amino acids. Looked up from germline, CDR1 is SGHTA and CDR2 is FQGNSA. V was pared by 1 base and J by 4 bases, with 19 bases between. The CDR3 reads CASSLGEWTGFGETQYF. The CDR3 region has the DNA TGTGCCAGCAGCTTAGGCGAGTGGACTGGCTTCGGAGAGACCCAGTACTTC.

This clonotype has more than one count but fewer than ten. The chain uses TRBV27 and TRBJ2-3; D call uncertain. Trimming stripped 2 bases from V and 2 bases from J, with 8 bases between. Germline lookup yields CDR1 MNHEY and CDR2 SMNVEV (reference sequence). The CDR3 is made up of 14 amino acids. The CDR3 loop is CASSLTGHTDTQYF. DNA for the CDR3: TGTGCCAGCAGTTTAACGGGCCACACAGATACGCAGTATTTT.

V usage is TRBV12-3 or TRBV12-4 and J usage is TRBJ2-4; 11 bases agree with TRBD2. CDR3 length: 16 amino acids. The J segment lost 4 bases and the V segment lost 5 bases, leaving 7 bases of the junction unmatched. In DNA, the CDR3 is TGTGCCAGCAGTCCCGTAGCGGGAGGGAATAAAAACATTCAGTACTTC. It yields the protein CASSPVAGGNKNIQYF.

This clonotype was detected only a few times. The rearrangement joins TRBV5-4 to TRBJ2-2; 8 bases fit TRBD2. The CDR3 runs 13 residues. Per germline, CDR1 SGHNT and CDR2 YYREEE (reference sequence). V gave up 7 bases and J gave up 1 base; unmatched junction bases: 0. CDR3 sequence reads: CASRGGNTGELFF. CDR3 nucleotide sequence: TGTGCCAGCCGGGGGGGGAACACCGGGGAGCTGTTTTTT. The full variable domain, with the rest looked up from reference TRBV5-4 and TRBJ2-2, is ETGVTQSPTHLIKTRGQQVTLRCSSQSGHNTVSWYQQALGQGPQFIFQYYREEENGRGNFPPRFSGLQFPNYSSELNVNALELDDSALYLCASRGGNTGELFFGEGSRLTVL.

This clonotype came up many times. J is TRBJ1-6 and V is TRBV12-3 or TRBV12-4; unclear D gene. Trimming stripped 8 bases from V and 7 bases from J, with 12 bases between. The CDR3 is 13 residues long. The CDR3 DNA follows: TGTGCCAGCTCAATAGGCCAAAATTCACCCCTCCACTTT. Translated: CASSIGQNSPLHF.

This chain uses TRBV28 with TRBJ1-1, with 7 bases matching TRBD1. V was pared by 3 bases and J by 5 bases, with 9 bases of the junction left unmatched. Germline V lookup: CDR1 MDHEN, CDR2 SYDVKM. The CDR3 is made up of 15 amino acids. The CDR3 DNA reads as TGTGCCAGCAGTTTCCCGGGACAGACATCTACTGAAGCTTTCTTT. Protein sequence: CASSFPGQTSTEAFF.

V gene TRBV27 combines with J gene TRBJ2-7, with D perhaps TRBD1 (5 bases). Germline CDR1 is MNHEY and CDR2 is SMNVEV (reference sequence). V lost 0 bases and J 5 bases, leaving 14 bases between the germline ends. This CDR3 has 15 residues. This CDR3 reads CASSLSQGIDHEQYF. CDR3 nucleotides: TGTGCCAGCAGTTTATCTCAGGGCATAGACCACGAGCAGTACTTC.

This clonotype was seen a handful of times. The chain is built from TRBV27 and TRBJ2-3, with D possibly matching TRBD2 (5 bases). Germline V CDR1 and CDR2: MNHEY, SMNVEV (reference sequence). V dropped 4 bases and J dropped 3 bases, with 14 bases sitting between them. The CDR3 is 15 residues long. This CDR3 is CASSYRRDYTDTQYF. The CDR3 nucleotides are TGTGCCAGCAGTTACCGACGGGATTATACAGATACGCAGTATTTT.

This clonotype was found many times. V and J are TRBV16 and TRBJ1-5; no definite D call. Germline loops: CDR1 KGHSY, CDR2 FQNENV. Between the trimmed V and J ends, which lost 0 bases and 4 bases, there was a span of 10 bases. This CDR3 is built from 15 residues. The CDR3 region is CASSQSARLNQPQHF. DNA for the CDR3: TGTGCCAGCAGCCAATCGGCCAGGCTGAATCAGCCCCAGCATTTT.

This clonotype was recorded many times. The chain recombines TRBV13 with TRBJ2-3; D is ambiguous. Looked up from germline, CDR1 is PRHDT and CDR2 is FYEKMQ (reference sequence). The CDR3 runs to 12 residues. The V gene lost 5 bases and the J gene lost 9 bases, with 12 bases spanning the gap. In nucleotides, the CDR3 is TGTGCCAGCAGCCCCCTAGGTGGCACGCAGTATTTT. Translation gives CASSPLGGTQYF. Using reference TRBV13 and TRBJ2-3 for the parts outside the CDR3, the full variable domain is AAGVIQSPRHLIKEKRETATLKCYPIPRHDTVYWYQQGPGQDPQFLISFYEKMQSDKGSIPDRFSAQQFSDYHSELNMSSLELGDSALYFCASSPLGGTQYFGPGTRLTVL.

The chain couples TRBV4-2 to TRBJ1-2; maybe TRBD1 (5 bases). The CDR3 runs 16 residues. The V and J ends lost 0 bases and 0 bases respectively, with 11 bases between them. Germline CDR1 reads LGHNA; CDR2 reads YNFKEQ. DNA for the CDR3: TGTGCCAGCAGCCAAGAAAGGGACGGTACTAACTATGGCTACACCTTC. Translated, it gives CASSQERDGTNYGYTF.

This chain links TRBV4-3 with TRBJ1-1, with a weak D call TRBD1 (6 bases). Germline V gene data show CDR1 as LGHNA and CDR2 as YSLEER. There are 15 residues in the CDR3. Trimming removed 0 bases at V and 1 base at J, with 9 bases between. CDR3 bases: TGCGCCAGCAGCCAAGACAGGGGATCGAACACTGAAGCTTTCTTT. It yields the protein CASSQDRGSNTEAFF.

The table lists this clonotype with a few counts. The chain employs TRBV7-8 and TRBJ2-7; 12 positions agree with TRBD2. J was trimmed by 7 bases and V by 5 bases; bases with no gene match: 15. The CDR3 runs to 17 residues. From germline, CDR1 is SGHVS and CDR2 FQNEAQ. CDR3: CASSPTPTSGRFREQYF. DNA of the CDR3: TGTGCCAGCAGCCCGACCCCGACTAGCGGGAGATTTAGGGAGCAGTACTTC.

The chain employs TRBV5-1 and TRBJ2-3; 10 bases fit TRBD2. With 0 bases clipped from V and 5 bases from J, the junction kept 6 bases outside the gene matches. Germline assignment: CDR1 SGHRS and CDR2 YFSETQ. The CDR3 is 16 residues long. CDR3 sequence (DNA): TGCGCCAGCAGCTTGGGCCTAGCGGGGGTCGGAGATACGCAGTATTTT. It is translated as CASSLGLAGVGDTQYF.